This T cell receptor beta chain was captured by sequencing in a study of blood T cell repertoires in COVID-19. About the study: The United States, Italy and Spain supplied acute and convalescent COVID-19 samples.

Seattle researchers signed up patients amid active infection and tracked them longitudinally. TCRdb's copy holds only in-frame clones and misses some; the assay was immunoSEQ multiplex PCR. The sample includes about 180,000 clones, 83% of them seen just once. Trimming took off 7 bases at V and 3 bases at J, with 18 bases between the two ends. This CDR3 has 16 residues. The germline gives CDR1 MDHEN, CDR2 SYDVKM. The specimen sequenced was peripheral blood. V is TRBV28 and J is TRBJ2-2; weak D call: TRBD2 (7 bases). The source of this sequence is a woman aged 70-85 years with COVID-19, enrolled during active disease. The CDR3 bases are TGTGCCAGCATCACGGGGGGCGGGAGAGACACCGGGGAGCTGTTTTTT. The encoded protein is CASITGGGRDTGELFF.